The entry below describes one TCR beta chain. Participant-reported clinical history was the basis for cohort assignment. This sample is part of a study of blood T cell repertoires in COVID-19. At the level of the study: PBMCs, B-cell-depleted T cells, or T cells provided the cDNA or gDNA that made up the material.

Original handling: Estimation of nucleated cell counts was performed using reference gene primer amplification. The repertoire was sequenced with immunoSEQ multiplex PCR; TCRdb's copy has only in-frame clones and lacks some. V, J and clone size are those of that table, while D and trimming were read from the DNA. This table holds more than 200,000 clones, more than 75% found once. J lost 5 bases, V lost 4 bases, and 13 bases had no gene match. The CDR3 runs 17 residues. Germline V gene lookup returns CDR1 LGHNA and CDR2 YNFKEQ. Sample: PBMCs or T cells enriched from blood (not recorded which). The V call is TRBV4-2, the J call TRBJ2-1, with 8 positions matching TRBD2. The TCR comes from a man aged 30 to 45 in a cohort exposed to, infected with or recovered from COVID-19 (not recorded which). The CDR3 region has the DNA TGTGCCAGCAGCCTAAAAGGGTCTAGCGGGCTAAACAATGAGCAGTTCTTC. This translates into CASSLKGSSGLNNEQFF.